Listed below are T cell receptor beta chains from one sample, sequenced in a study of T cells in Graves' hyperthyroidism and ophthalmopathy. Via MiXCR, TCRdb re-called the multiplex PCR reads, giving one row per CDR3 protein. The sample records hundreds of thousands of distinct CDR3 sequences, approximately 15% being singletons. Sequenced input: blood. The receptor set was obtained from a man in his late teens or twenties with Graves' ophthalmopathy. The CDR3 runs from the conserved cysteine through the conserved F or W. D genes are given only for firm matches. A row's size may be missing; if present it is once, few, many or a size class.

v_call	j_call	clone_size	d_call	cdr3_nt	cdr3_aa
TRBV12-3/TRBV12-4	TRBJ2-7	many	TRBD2	TGTGCCAGTCTCTGGGGAGGGAGGTCCTACGAGCAGTACTTC	CASLWGGRSYEQYF
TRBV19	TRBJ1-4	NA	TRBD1	TGTGCCAGCTGGACAGGGGAGAATGAAAAACTGTTTTTT	CASWTGENEKLFF
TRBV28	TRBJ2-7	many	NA	TGTGCCAGCAGTTTATTTCGAACTCGCGAGCAGTACTTC	CASSLFRTREQYF
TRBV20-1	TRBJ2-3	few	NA	TGCAGTGCTAGTAAAATGAGGGGGACAGATACGCAGTATTTT	CSASKMRGTDTQYF
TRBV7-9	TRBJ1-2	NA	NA	TGTGCCAGCAGCAACTCAGGGGCTGGGTATGGCTACACCTTC	CASSNSGAGYGYTF
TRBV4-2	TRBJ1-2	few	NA	TGTGCCAGCAGCCAACAACAGGGCCCTGGCTACACCTTC	CASSQQQGPGYTF
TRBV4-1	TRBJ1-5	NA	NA	TGCGGCAGCCTACGCTGGGACAATCAGCCCCAGCATTTT	CGSLRWDNQPQHF
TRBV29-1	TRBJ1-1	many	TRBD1	TGCAGCGTTGACGGACAGGGCCGGGGGAACACTGAAGCTTTCTTT	CSVDGQGRGNTEAFF
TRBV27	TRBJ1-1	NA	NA	TGTGCCAGCAGTTTACGGGGGATGCACACTGAAGCTTTCTTT	CASSLRGMHTEAFF
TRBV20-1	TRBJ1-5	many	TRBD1	TGCAGTGCTCCTACAGGGGCGAGTAGCAATCAGCCCCAGCATTTT	CSAPTGASSNQPQHF
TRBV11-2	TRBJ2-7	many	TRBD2	TGTGCCAGCAGCTTAGATTTTTGGACTAGCTATTCCGAGCAGTACTTC	CASSLDFWTSYSEQYF
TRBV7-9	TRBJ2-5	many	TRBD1	TGTGCCAGCAGCTCAAACGCAGGGGCAGGGGGAGAGACCCAGTACTTC	CASSSNAGAGGETQYF
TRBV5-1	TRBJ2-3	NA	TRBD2	TGCGCCAGCAGCACAGGACTAGCGGGGTTCACAGATACGCAGTATTTT	CASSTGLAGFTDTQYF
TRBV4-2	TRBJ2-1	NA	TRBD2	TGTGCCAGCAGCCAAGATCCGCGACTAGCGGGGGGCCAGGGTGAGCAGTTCTTC	CASSQDPRLAGGQGEQFF
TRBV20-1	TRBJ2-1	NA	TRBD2	TGCAGTGCTAGAGCCCCCTCCGGGGGGGGGTCCCCCAATGAGCAGTTCTTC	CSARAPSGGGSPNEQFF
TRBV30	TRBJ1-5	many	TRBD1	TGTGCCTGGGCGGGCACAGGGGCTGGCAATCAGCCCCAGCATTTT	CAWAGTGAGNQPQHF
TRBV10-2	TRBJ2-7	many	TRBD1	TGCGCCAGCAAGACGGGACAGGGGAGCGAGCAGTACTTC	CASKTGQGSEQYF
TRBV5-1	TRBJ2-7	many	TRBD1	TGTGCCAGCAGTCCAGGACAGGGGGCCTACGAGCAGTACTTC	CASSPGQGAYEQYF
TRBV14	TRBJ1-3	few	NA	TGTGCCAGCAGCTCCAGACGGAGCTCTGGAAACACCATATATTTT	CASSSRRSSGNTIYF
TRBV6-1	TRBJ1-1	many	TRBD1	TGTGCCAGCAGTGAAAGACAGGGGGAAAGTGAAGCTTTCTTT	CASSERQGESEAFF
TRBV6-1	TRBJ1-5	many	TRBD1	TGTGCCAGCAGTCCGGGGACAGGAAGGTATAGCAATCAGCCCCAGCATTTT	CASSPGTGRYSNQPQHF
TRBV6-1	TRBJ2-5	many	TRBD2	TGTGCCAGCAAGCAGCGGGGAAGAGAGACCCAGTACTTC	CASKQRGRETQYF
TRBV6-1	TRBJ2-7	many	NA	TGTGCCAGCAGACAGGGTCACGAGCAGTACTTC	CASRQGHEQYF
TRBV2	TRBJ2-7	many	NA	TGTGCCAGCAGTGAAGCGGATAACTACGAGCAGTACTTC	CASSEADNYEQYF
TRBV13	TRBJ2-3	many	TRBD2	TGTGCCAGCAGCTTGCTAGCGGGAGTGGATACGCAGTATTTT	CASSLLAGVDTQYF
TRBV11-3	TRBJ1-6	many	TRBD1	TGTGCCAGCAGCTTAGAGGCAGGGGGCCTTAATTCACCCCTCCACTTT	CASSLEAGGLNSPLHF
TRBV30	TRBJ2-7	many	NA	TGTGCCTGGAGCGCCCCGAGCACGGGGTTGCGTCAGCAGTACTTC	CAWSAPSTGLRQQYF
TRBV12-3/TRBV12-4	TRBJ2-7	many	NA	TGTGCCAGCAGACCCGGGGCTTCCTACGAGCAGTACTTC	CASRPGASYEQYF
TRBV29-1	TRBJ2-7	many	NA	TGCAGCGTTGAAGATCGGGTTTCCTACGAGCAGTACTTC	CSVEDRVSYEQYF
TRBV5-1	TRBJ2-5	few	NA	TGCGCCAGCAGCCCGAACACTGGGTACCAAGAGACCCAGTACTTC	CASSPNTGYQETQYF
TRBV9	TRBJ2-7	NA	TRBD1	TGTGCCAGTGCCCGGGGACAGACCTACGAGCAGTACTTC	CASARGQTYEQYF